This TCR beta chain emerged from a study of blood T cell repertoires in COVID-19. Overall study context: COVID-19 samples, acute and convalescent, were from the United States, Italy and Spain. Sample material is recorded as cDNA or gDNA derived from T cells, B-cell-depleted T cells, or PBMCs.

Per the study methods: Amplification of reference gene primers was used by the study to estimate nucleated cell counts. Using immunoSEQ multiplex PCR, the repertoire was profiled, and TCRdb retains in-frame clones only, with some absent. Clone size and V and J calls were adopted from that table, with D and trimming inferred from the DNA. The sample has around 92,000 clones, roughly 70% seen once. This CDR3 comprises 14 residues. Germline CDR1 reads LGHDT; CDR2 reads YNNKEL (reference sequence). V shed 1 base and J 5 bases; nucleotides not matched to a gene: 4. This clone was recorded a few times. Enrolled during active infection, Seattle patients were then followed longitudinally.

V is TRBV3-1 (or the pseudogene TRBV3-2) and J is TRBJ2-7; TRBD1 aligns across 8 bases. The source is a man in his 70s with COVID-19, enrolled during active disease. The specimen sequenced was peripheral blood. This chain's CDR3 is CASSQGQGYHEQYF. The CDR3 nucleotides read TGTGCCAGCAGCCAAGGACAGGGGTACCACGAGCAGTACTTC.